The next 11 T cell receptor beta chains were all read from a single sample in a study of cytomegalovirus exposure and HLA in healthy donors. Primers included in the PCR were 60 Vbeta and 13 Jbeta primers. TCRdb keeps only in-frame clones here, not all; method: immunoSEQ multiplex PCR. The table lists 200,000 or so clones, roughly 74% of them singletons. Sequences were obtained from PBMCs. The receptor set was obtained from a woman in her 30s in good health and CMV-seropositive.

V is TRBV7-6 and J is TRBJ1-1; 7 bases agree with TRBD1. The CDR3 runs 15 residues. Germline V gene lookup returns CDR1 SGHVS and CDR2 FNYEAQ. The junction had 10 bases not matched to a gene; V was cut back by 2 bases and J by 7 bases. The DNA for the CDR3 is TGTGCCAGCAGCTTAAAAGGTTTAGGGGGCGGTGAAGCTTTCTTT. Amino acids: CASSLKGLGGGEAFF.

This sequence joins TRBV4-1 and TRBJ2-5; no firm D call. There are 13 residues in the CDR3. The germline CDR1 and CDR2 sequences are MGHRA and YSYEKL. Deletions cut 1 base from V and 4 bases from J, with 7 bases between. The CDR3 spells CASSQVLVETQYF. The CDR3 DNA sequence: TGCGCCAGCAGCCAAGTTCTAGTAGAGACCCAGTACTTC.

V gene TRBV9 combines with J gene TRBJ2-6; 12 bases agree with TRBD2. Per germline, CDR1 SGDLS and CDR2 YYNGEE. CDR3 length: 18 amino acids. Unmatched junction bases numbered 4, after V lost 3 bases and J lost 0 bases. The CDR3 reads CASSGGLAGFSGANVLTF. The CDR3 coding sequence is TGTGCCAGCAGCGGAGGACTAGCGGGGTTCTCTGGGGCCAACGTCCTGACTTTC. Based on the CDR3 plus reference TRBV9 and TRBJ2-6, the full variable domain is DSGVTQTPKHLITATGQRVTLRCSPRSGDLSVYWYQQSLDQGLQFLIQYYNGEERAKGNILERFSAQQFPDLHSELNLSSLELGDSALYFCASSGGLAGFSGANVLTFGAGSRLTVL.

This clone was picked up one time. The chain has TRBV27 and TRBJ2-7; D is ambiguous. CDR3 size: 13 residues. Germline V lookup: CDR1 MNHEY, CDR2 SMNVEV (reference sequence). With 3 bases removed from V and 2 bases from J, the gap between germline ends came to 8 bases. The CDR3 DNA is TGTGCCAGCAGTTTCCGAGAAACCTACGAGCAGTACTTC. Its protein is CASSFRETYEQYF.

The chain carries TRBV2 and TRBJ2-5; 7 bases match TRBD2. The germline CDR1 and CDR2 sequences are SNHLY and FYNNEI. The CDR3 has 13 amino acids. Losses at the gene ends were 6 bases for V and 14 bases for J; bases not matched to a gene: 15. CDR3 coding DNA: TGTGCCAGCAGAGGACTAGGGCCCCTTAACGCATACTTC. It translates to CASRGLGPLNAYF.

The chain links TRBV11-2 to TRBJ2-2; tentatively, D is TRBD2 (6 bases). Trimming took 4 bases from V and 5 from J, leaving 14 bases between them. The CDR3 totals 15 residues. CDR1 and CDR2 (germline): SGHAT, FQNNGV. CDR3 sequence (DNA): TGTGCCAGCAGCTACCCCGGGAGTAAGACCGGGGAGCTGTTTTTT. Protein product: CASSYPGSKTGELFF.

The chain carries TRBV5-4 and TRBJ1-2; no clear D. Per the germline V gene, CDR1 is SGHNT and CDR2 is YYREEE (reference sequence). Trimming took off 0 bases at V and 4 bases at J, with 10 bases between the two ends. The CDR3 consists of 14 residues. The DNA for the CDR3 is TGTGCCAGCAGCTTGGTAGACATTCCCTATGGCTACACCTTC. Encoded protein: CASSLVDIPYGYTF.

The genes are TRBV6-5 and TRBJ2-2; 8 nucleotides align to TRBD2. After removal of 7 bases from V and 2 bases from J, the junction contained 6 bases not matched to a gene. CDR3 length: 15 residues. Germline CDR1 and CDR2: MNHEY and SVGAGI. CDR3 sequence: CASTRTSLNTGELFF. The CDR3 region has the DNA TGTGCCAGCACCCGGACTAGCCTAAACACCGGGGAGCTGTTTTTT.

The chain couples TRBV4-2 to TRBJ2-4, with a possible D match to TRBD1 (6 bases). V lost 0 bases, J lost 3 bases, and 12 bases lay in between. CDR3 length: 16 amino acids. Germline CDR1 is LGHNA and CDR2 is YNFKEQ. CDR3 DNA: TGTGCCAGCAGCCAAGATCTTGAGGGGGACAAAAACATTCAGTACTTC. Translation gives CASSQDLEGDKNIQYF.

The chain employs TRBV2 and TRBJ2-7, with 7 bases aligning to TRBD1. Trimming removed 7 bases from V and 3 bases from J; junction bases left unmatched: 3. Germline V lookup: CDR1 SNHLY, CDR2 FYNNEI. The CDR3 length is 12 residues. CDR3 DNA: TGTGCCAGCATCGGGGACAGCTACGAGCAGTACTTC. Amino acid sequence: CASIGDSYEQYF.

The chain couples TRBV7-9 to TRBJ1-2, with no clear D. V lost 2 bases to trimming and J lost 8 bases, with 18 bases between them. This CDR3 region has 15 residues. Germline V CDR1 and CDR2: SEHNR, FQNEAQ (reference sequence). CDR3 sequence (DNA): TGTGCCAGCAGCTTATTACCACCCACACCGAGGGGCTACACCTTC. This gives the protein CASSLLPPTPRGYTF.